These 10 T cell receptor beta chains originate from one sample sequenced in a study of T cells in Graves' hyperthyroidism and ophthalmopathy (dated by TCRdb to between 2018 and 2020). Library prep was done by multiplex PCR. Sequencing was performed on an Illumina HiSeq 2000. The TCR beta CDR3 regions were amplified from the RNA transcripts. The first round of RT-PCR for the TCR CDR3 was performed with the HTBI primer set and the Qiagen OneStep RT-PCR kit. The public reads were reprocessed in TCRdb via fastp at Q25 and MiXCR, keeping in-frame beta chains. Every distinct CDR3 protein forms one entry, paired with its most common genes and DNA. Recorded for this sample are 300,000 to 400,000 distinct CDR3 sequences; approximately 22% of them occurred a single time. In total, the top ten clones hold about 50% of the sample. Sequences were obtained from blood. These receptors were taken from a woman aged 50 to 65 with Graves' hyperthyroidism.

This clonotype was seen at least ten times. The chain recombines TRBV12-3 or TRBV12-4 with TRBJ1-1; TRBD1 aligns across 7 bases. This CDR3 comprises 19 residues. J gave up 0 bases and V 6 bases, and 19 bases lay outside the gene matches. This chain's CDR3 is CASRYVRLYDRDMNTEAFF. As DNA, the CDR3 is TGTGCCAGCAGGTATGTCCGCCTCTATGACAGGGACATGAACACTGAAGCTTTCTTT.

Regarding this clonotype: A much bigger clone sits one base away, suggesting this may be a read error. The V and J genes are TRBV6-2 or TRBV6-3 and TRBJ2-1, with 7 bases identical to TRBD2. Per the germline V gene, CDR1 is MNHEY and CDR2 is SVGEGT. Losses at the gene ends were 5 bases for V and 6 bases for J; bases not matched to a gene: 13. The CDR3 has 16 amino acids. CDR3 bases: TGTGCCAGCAGTCCTGGTCGACTAGCTGGCACCAATGAGCAGTTCTTC. Translation: CASSPGRLAGTNEQFF.

The chain employs TRBV19 and TRBJ2-3, with D possibly matching TRBD2 (6 bases). This CDR3 spans 16 amino acids. Trimming left V 6 bases short and J 5 bases short, with 21 bases between. CDR1 LNHDA and CDR2 SQIVND come from the germline V gene (reference sequence). The CDR3 nucleotides read TGTGCCAGTAGGGGAGGACTGGGTACATTCGGAGATACGCAGTATTTT. Its protein is CASRGGLGTFGDTQYF.

This rearrangement joins TRBV6-1 to TRBJ1-5, with 8 positions matching TRBD1. Trimming cost V 4 bases and J 2 bases; bases outside gene matches: 4. This CDR3 is 15 amino acids long. Germline V CDR1 and CDR2: MNHNS, SASEGT. The CDR3 DNA sequence: TGTGCCAGCAGTGCCGGGACAGGCGGCAATCAGCCCCAGCATTTT. Translated, it gives CASSAGTGGNQPQHF.

The table lists this clonotype with many counts. This sequence joins TRBV6-2 or TRBV6-3 and TRBJ1-1; the D gene is possibly TRBD1 (5 bases). This CDR3 spans 15 amino acids. Looked up from germline, CDR1 is MNHEY and CDR2 is SVGEGT. V gave up 7 bases and J gave up 1 base, with 16 bases separating them. DNA for the CDR3: TGTGCCAGCAACCCAGAGGGACTTCCGAACACTGAAGCTTTCTTT. Its translation is CASNPEGLPNTEAFF.

The rearrangement uses TRBV6-5 and TRBJ2-1; TRBD2 matches 10 bases. Germline trimming cut 4 bases from V and 8 bases from J; bases unmatched to any gene: 14. Germline V gene data show CDR1 as MNHEY and CDR2 as SVGAGI. This CDR3 has 17 residues. The CDR3 DNA sequence: TGTGCCAGCAGTTCCTACTTTTCTAGCGGGAGTAGCTATGAGCAGTTCTTC. Protein sequence: CASSSYFSSGSSYEQFF.

The rearrangement links TRBV27 to TRBJ2-3; 16 bases map to TRBD2. Trimming at V came to 8 bases and at J to 6 bases, leaving 11 bases not matched to a gene. The germline gives CDR1 MNHEY, CDR2 SMNVEV (reference sequence). This CDR3 has 17 amino acids. DNA for the CDR3: TGTGCCAGCTCGACCGGGACTAGCGGGGGGGCCTCGGATACGCAGTATTTT. It is translated as CASSTGTSGGASDTQYF.

This clonotype was seen ten or more times. The chain uses TRBV11-2 and TRBJ2-3; the D gene is possibly TRBD2 (5 bases). V was pared by 8 bases and J by 6 bases, with 12 bases between. This CDR3 has 12 amino acids. Per the germline V gene, CDR1 is SGHAT and CDR2 is FQNNGV. CDR3 sequence reads: CASSPQRDTQYF. The CDR3 nucleotides read TGTGCCAGCTCACCCCAGCGGGATACGCAGTATTTT.

V usage is TRBV30 and J usage is TRBJ1-2, with 7 positions matching TRBD1. Germline V gene lookup returns CDR1 GTSNPN and CDR2 SVGIG (reference sequence). The CDR3 covers 13 residues. J gave up 4 bases and V 5 bases, and 7 bases lay outside the gene matches. CDR3 nucleotides: TGTGCCTGGTGGGCAGGGGGTGTCTATGGCTACACCTTC. Protein product: CAWWAGGVYGYTF.

This clonotype was detected ten times or more. The CDR3 loop reads CASSRTSGRGWGLNEQFF. The CDR3 DNA follows: TGTGCCAGCAGCCGGACTAGCGGGAGGGGGTGGGGTCTCAATGAGCAGTTCTTC. V usage is TRBV7-6 and J usage is TRBJ2-1; 15 bases are a match to TRBD2. The V gene's germline CDR1 is SGHVS and CDR2 FNYEAQ. CDR3 length: 18 amino acids. V shed 5 bases, J shed 6 bases, and the junction held 11 bases outside the gene matches.